This entry concerns a single T cell receptor beta chain. Profiled with immunoSEQ multiplex PCR; TCRdb holds only in-frame clones, not every one. The sample has around 280,000 clones, 87% seen once; the top ten hold roughly 6.2%. This sample was included in a study of blood T cell repertoires in COVID-19. Background on the study: Acute-phase and convalescent COVID-19 samples originated in the United States, Italy and Spain. PBMCs, B-cell-depleted T cells, or T cells provided the cDNA or gDNA that made up the material.

V was cut by 1 base and J by 3 bases, with 18 bases left in between. Germline values: CDR1 SGHTA, CDR2 FQGTGA. The length of the CDR3 is 17 residues. This chain uses TRBV7-3 with TRBJ2-5; tentative D call: TRBD1 (6 bases). This clonotype originated in a woman aged 40 to 50 who had recovered from COVID-19. Sequenced: PBMCs or T cells enriched from blood (not recorded which). As DNA, the CDR3 is TGTGCCAGCAGCTTAATGGGGGCAGGGGTATCCAAAGAGACCCAGTACTTC. Amino acid sequence: CASSLMGAGVSKETQYF.